The 15 T cell receptor beta chains in this list originate from one sample, sequenced in a study of blood T cell repertoires in COVID-19 (TCRdb year 2020). Library construction relied on the immunoSEQ multiplex PCR assay. The source is immuneACCESS, and TCRdb retained only in-frame sequences with V and J called. Part of the clones is not carried over; for the studies checked, unresolved V genes explain less than half of this, and the remainder is unexplained. This sample has roughly 160,000 clones in its table, and 79% of those were observed once. The ten largest clonotypes hold 8.1% of the sample. Sequencing was performed on peripheral blood. The receptors here all came from a woman aged 55-75 years with COVID-19, enrolled during active disease.

This clone occurred once. The chain combines TRBV7-6 with TRBJ2-2; 9 bases are shared with TRBD1. V lost 3 bases, J lost 0 bases, and 2 bases stayed unmatched. Germline CDR1 is SGHVS and CDR2 is FNYEAQ. The CDR3 is 16 amino acids. In nucleotides, the CDR3 is TGTGCCAGCAGCTTGGGGACAGGGACGAACACCGGGGAGCTGTTTTTT. Translated: CASSLGTGTNTGELFF.

The chain couples TRBV7-9 to TRBJ2-1; 8 nucleotides align to TRBD2. Germline CDR1 reads SEHNR; CDR2 reads FQNEAQ (reference sequence). J lost 5 bases, V lost 8 bases, and 8 bases had no gene match. This CDR3 is built from 14 residues. The CDR3, as DNA: TGTGCCAGCGTTACGCTAGCGGGCAACAATGAGCAGTTCTTC. Translated: CASVTLAGNNEQFF.

This sequence joins TRBV30 and TRBJ2-7; D is possibly TRBD1 (6 bases). In germline, CDR1 is GTSNPN, CDR2 SVGIG (reference sequence). Between the trimmed V and J ends, which lost 4 bases and 6 bases, there was a span of 16 bases. The CDR3 has 13 residues. The CDR3 DNA sequence: TGTGCCTGGACTATGACCGCAGGGGTCGAGCAGTACGTC. It encodes CAWTMTAGVEQYV.

The chain carries TRBV14 and TRBJ2-5; TRBD1 is a possible D gene (5 bases). Germline V gene lookup returns CDR1 SGHDN and CDR2 FVKESK. The CDR3 sequence is 15 residues long. V was pared by 2 bases and J by 2 bases, with 12 bases between. CDR3 nucleotide sequence: TGTGCCAGCAGCCAACTAAGGACAAATCAAGAGACCCAGTACTTC. Amino acid sequence: CASSQLRTNQETQYF.

J is TRBJ1-1 and V is TRBV27; a possible D gene is TRBD1 (6 bases). Trimming removed 5 bases at V and 0 bases at J, with 10 bases between. CDR3 length: 14 residues. Germline V gives CDR1 MNHEY, CDR2 SMNVEV (reference sequence). The chain's CDR3 is CASSPGQLNTEAFF. Written as DNA, the CDR3 is TGTGCCAGCAGTCCTGGACAGCTGAACACTGAAGCTTTCTTT.

V usage is TRBV5-4 and J usage is TRBJ1-4; TRBD1 matches at 10 bases. This CDR3 has 18 residues. J lost 8 bases, V lost 1 base, and 14 bases had no gene match. Per the germline V gene, CDR1 is SGHNT and CDR2 is YYREEE (reference sequence). The CDR3 loop is CASSLSAPTGTGAEKLFF. In DNA, the CDR3 is TGTGCCAGCAGCTTGTCCGCCCCGACCGGGACAGGGGCGGAAAAACTGTTTTTT.

This chain uses TRBV28 with TRBJ2-7; D possibly corresponds to TRBD2 (5 bases). Trimming shortened V by 3 bases and J by 2 bases, and 14 bases separated the two germline ends. There are 15 residues in the CDR3. CDR1 is MDHEN and CDR2 is SYDVKM in the germline V gene. The CDR3 DNA reads TGTGCCAGCAGTTTCGGGCGGGCGGGCACCTACGAGCAGTACGTC. This codes for CASSFGRAGTYEQYV.

V is TRBV3-1 (or the pseudogene TRBV3-2) and J is TRBJ2-3; no firm D call. Between the trimmed V and J ends, which lost 4 bases and 8 bases, there was a span of 16 bases. The CDR3 loop spans 14 amino acids. Germline V lookup: CDR1 LGHDT, CDR2 YNNKEL (reference sequence). The CDR3 region has the DNA TGTGCCAGCAGCCCCCTGCGCAGTGGCGGTACGCAGTATTTT. Its protein product is CASSPLRSGGTQYF.

This clone was seen more than once but under ten times. This sequence joins TRBV27 and TRBJ1-1; D remains unclear. Looked up from germline, CDR1 is MNHEY and CDR2 is SMNVEV (reference sequence). Trimming left V 1 base short and J 4 bases short, with 16 bases between. This CDR3 has 16 residues. CDR3 coding DNA: TGTGCCAGCAGTTTATTGAGAATCCGGGGTATCACTGAAGCTTTCTTT. Amino acids: CASSLLRIRGITEAFF.

The chain recombines TRBV19 with TRBJ1-1; 12 bases are a match to TRBD1. Germline CDR1 reads LNHDA; CDR2 reads SQIVND (reference sequence). V shed 3 bases, J shed 5 bases, and the junction held 16 bases outside the gene matches. CDR3 length equals 19 residues. CDR3: CASSIRGRDRGQKGTEAFF. The DNA of the CDR3 is TGTGCCAGTAGTATTCGAGGCCGGGACAGGGGGCAGAAGGGGACTGAAGCTTTCTTT.

The chain uses TRBV19 and TRBJ1-5, with D possibly TRBD1 on 6 matching bases. The germline CDR1 and CDR2 sequences are LNHDA and SQIVND (reference sequence). V was pared by 4 bases and J by 4 bases, with 11 bases between. There are 14 residues in the CDR3. The DNA for the CDR3 is TGTGCCAGTAGTAATCAGGGGATAAATCAGCCCCAGCATTTT. Protein product: CASSNQGINQPQHF. The complete variable domain, with remaining parts taken from reference TRBV19 and TRBJ1-5, reads DGGITQSPKYLFRKEGQNVTLSCEQNLNHDAMYWYRQDPGQGLRLIYYSQIVNDFQKGDIAEGYSVSREKKESFPLTVTSAQKNPTAFYLCASSNQGINQPQHFGDGTRLSIL.

This clone has a handful of counts. The chain employs TRBV14 and TRBJ1-1; 12 bases match TRBD1. CDR1 and CDR2 (germline): SGHDN, FVKESK. Trimming cost V 1 base and J 8 bases; bases outside gene matches: 5. The CDR3 extends over 15 amino acids. Here the CDR3 DNA reads TGTGCCAGCAGCCAAGTCGGGACAGGGGGCGGAGAAGCTTTCTTT. Translating gives CASSQVGTGGGEAFF.

The CDR3 bases are TGTGCCAGCAGCTTAGCAGGGGCAGGTGAAAAACTGTTTTTT. Its translation is CASSLAGAGEKLFF. J is TRBJ1-4 and V is TRBV7-8; D may be TRBD1 (5 bases). V lost 0 bases and J lost 7, with 9 bases in between. This CDR3 region has 14 residues. Germline-derived CDR1 and CDR2 are SGHVS and FQNEAQ.

The CDR3 DNA sequence: TGCAGCGAACAAAGAGGGACAGGGGGAGGTGATACGCAGTATTTT. This translates into CSEQRGTGGGDTQYF. The rearrangement uses TRBV29-1 and TRBJ2-3; 11 bases are shared with TRBD1. The V segment lost 7 bases and the J segment 6 bases; nucleotides outside the gene matches: 12. CDR1 is SQVTM, CDR2 ANQGSEA, per germline. The CDR3 covers 15 residues.

This clone has just a few counts. The chain is built from TRBV11-2 and TRBJ2-5; TRBD1 matches at 10 bases. This CDR3 comprises 14 residues. V gave up 5 bases and J gave up 7 bases; unmatched junction bases: 7. The germline CDR1 and CDR2 sequences are SGHAT and FQNNGV. The CDR3 loop is CASSATGGGSTQYF. CDR3 nucleotides: TGTGCCAGCAGCGCGACAGGGGGCGGATCGACCCAGTACTTC.